This entry lists 26 T cell receptor beta chains sequenced from one sample in a study of cytomegalovirus exposure and HLA in healthy donors. Using immunoSEQ multiplex PCR, the repertoire was profiled, and TCRdb retains in-frame clones only, with some absent. Of about 140,000 clones in the sample, approximately 87% are singletons; the top ten hold roughly 3%. Sequenced input: PBMCs. All receptors derive from a man younger than 30 in good health and CMV-seronegative.

Remarks on this clone: This CDR3 is also generated by other DNA sequences in the sample. The J gene is TRBJ1-3, the V gene TRBV7-2; 7 bases are shared with TRBD1. Germline CDR1 is SGHTA and CDR2 is FQGNSA. J lost 4 bases, V lost 4 bases, and 1 base had no gene match. The CDR3 has 13 amino acids. CDR3 in amino acids: CASSSGQGNTIYF. The CDR3 DNA follows: TGTGCCAGCAGCTCGGGACAGGGAAACACCATATATTTT.

In its sample, this clone was seen a few times. The gene calls are TRBV23-1 and TRBJ2-1; 10 positions agree with TRBD2. TRBV23-1 carries the ORF label, with uncertain function. With V trimmed by 3 bases and J by 6 bases, 2 bases remained unmatched. The CDR3 contains 14 residues. The DNA for the CDR3 is TGCGCCAGCAGTCATGGGACTAGCGCCAATGAGCAGTTCTTC. Translating it yields CASSHGTSANEQFF.

The chain carries TRBV18 and TRBJ2-5, with 13 bases that match TRBD2. J was trimmed by 5 bases and V by 4 bases; bases with no gene match: 13. The CDR3 is 18 residues long. Germline V gene data show CDR1 as KGHSH and CDR2 as LQKENI. The CDR3 coding sequence is TGTGCCAGCTCACTATGGACTAGCGGGAGTACGAATGCGGAGACCCAGTACTTC. It encodes CASSLWTSGSTNAETQYF.

The J gene is TRBJ2-1, the V gene TRBV2; possibly TRBD2 for D (5 bases). The germline V gene encodes CDR1 SNHLY and CDR2 FYNNEI. V was shortened by 6 bases and J by 0 bases, with 9 bases between the two germline ends. This CDR3 contains 14 residues. CDR3 loop: CASSPTSSYNEQFF. CDR3 nucleotide sequence: TGTGCCAGCAGCCCAACTAGCTCCTACAATGAGCAGTTCTTC.

CDR3: CASSPFGDLSLLNGYTF. CDR3 DNA sequence: TGTGCCAGCTCACCGTTCGGGGATCTCTCCCTTTTAAATGGCTACACCTTC. V gene TRBV18 combines with J gene TRBJ1-2; D is unresolved. Germline CDR1 and CDR2: KGHSH and LQKENI. V was cut by 3 bases and J by 6 bases, with 23 bases left in between. The CDR3 runs to 17 residues.

This clone occurred a few times. The gene calls are TRBV19 and TRBJ1-1; 9 positions agree with TRBD1. This CDR3 is 11 amino acids long. V lost 9 bases to trimming and J lost 6 bases; unmatched junction nucleotides: 2. The germline V gene has CDR1 LNHDA and CDR2 SQIVND (reference sequence). This CDR3 is CASRQGAEAFF. The CDR3 nucleotides read TGTGCCAGCCGACAGGGGGCTGAAGCTTTCTTT.

The chain employs TRBV11-2 and TRBJ1-1, with D perhaps TRBD1 (5 bases). Germline loops: CDR1 SGHAT, CDR2 FQNNGV. V lost 2 bases, J lost 4 bases, and 8 bases lay in between. This CDR3 is 13 amino acids long. This CDR3 is CASSLYQGTEAFF. The CDR3 DNA reads as TGTGCCAGCAGCTTATACCAGGGCACTGAAGCTTTCTTT.

This clone came up once. The chain is built from TRBV13 and TRBJ1-2, with TRBD1 matching 9 bases. The germline V gene has CDR1 PRHDT and CDR2 FYEKMQ (reference sequence). This CDR3 has 17 amino acids. V was clipped by 4 bases and J by 0 bases; unmatched bases: 9. CDR3 loop: CASSSRDRDRANYGYTF. The CDR3 DNA sequence: TGTGCCAGCAGCTCGAGAGACCGGGACAGGGCTAACTATGGCTACACCTTC. Looking up the rest from reference TRBV13 and TRBJ1-2 gives the full variable domain: AAGVIQSPRHLIKEKRETATLKCYPIPRHDTVYWYQQGPGQDPQFLISFYEKMQSDKGSIPDRFSAQQFSDYHSELNMSSLELGDSALYFCASSSRDRDRANYGYTFGSGTRLTVV.

This clone was counted between two and nine times. The chain has TRBV29-1 and TRBJ2-1; 14 positions match TRBD2. The CDR3 contains 17 residues. Germline V gives CDR1 SQVTM, CDR2 ANQGSEA. The trim removed 1 base at V and 6 bases at J, leaving 8 bases unmatched. Here the CDR3 reads CSVEATKGLAGANEQFF. DNA of the CDR3: TGCAGCGTTGAAGCGACTAAGGGACTAGCGGGAGCCAATGAGCAGTTCTTC.

The table lists this clone with a count of one. The CDR3 region has the DNA TGCGCCAGCAGCGCAGGGGGATCAGAGACCCAGTACTTC. Translating gives CASSAGGSETQYF. The V gene is TRBV4-1, the J gene TRBJ2-5; 7 bases are shared with TRBD1. Per the germline V gene, CDR1 is MGHRA and CDR2 is YSYEKL. CDR3 length equals 13 residues. With 5 bases clipped from V and 4 bases from J, the junction kept 4 bases outside the gene matches.

The J gene is TRBJ2-1, the V gene TRBV6-5; TRBD1 matches at 9 bases. Per germline, CDR1 MNHEY and CDR2 SVGAGI. This CDR3 contains 14 residues. With V trimmed by 5 bases and J by 9 bases, 8 bases remained unmatched. The CDR3 DNA reads TGTGCCAGCAGTCTATCGACAGGGGGAGGTGAGCAGTTCTTC. This sequence encodes CASSLSTGGGEQFF.

J is TRBJ2-1 and V is TRBV18; 7 nucleotides line up with TRBD2. Per germline, CDR1 KGHSH and CDR2 LQKENI. The CDR3 is 16 amino acids. Trimming at V came to 1 base and at J to 4 bases, leaving 7 bases not matched to a gene. The CDR3 DNA reads as TGTGCCAGCTCACCACTAGCGGGTCACCCATACAATGAGCAGTTCTTC. Its protein product is CASSPLAGHPYNEQFF.

The chain recombines TRBV6-1 with TRBJ1-3; D call uncertain. In germline, CDR1 is MNHNS, CDR2 SASEGT. The CDR3 is 13 residues long. Trimming left V 3 bases short and J 5 bases short, with 8 bases between. CDR3 bases: TGTGCCAGCAGTGATCGAGACAGAAACACCATATATTTT. This encodes CASSDRDRNTIYF.

J is TRBJ1-1 and V is TRBV19; D gene uncertain. The CDR3 consists of 15 residues. The V and J ends lost 3 bases and 4 bases respectively, with 15 bases between them. Germline V gene lookup returns CDR1 LNHDA and CDR2 SQIVND (reference sequence). CDR3 protein: CASSIGRWGGTEAFF. As DNA, the CDR3 is TGTGCCAGTAGTATCGGCAGATGGGGAGGCACTGAAGCTTTCTTT. The variable domain in full, completed from reference TRBV19 and TRBJ1-1, reads DGGITQSPKYLFRKEGQNVTLSCEQNLNHDAMYWYRQDPGQGLRLIYYSQIVNDFQKGDIAEGYSVSREKKESFPLTVTSAQKNPTAFYLCASSIGRWGGTEAFFGQGTRLTVV.

This clone occurred many times. The chain recombines TRBV6-4 with TRBJ2-2; D not certain. Germline V gene data show CDR1 as MRHNA and CDR2 as SNTAGT. The CDR3 totals 14 residues. V was trimmed by 4 bases and J by 3 bases, leaving 9 bases between them. In DNA form, the CDR3 reads TGTGCCAGCAGTGCCGACTCAGACACCGGGGAGCTGTTTTTT. As protein: CASSADSDTGELFF.

The chain employs TRBV6-5 and TRBJ1-1; D is ambiguous. Between the trimmed V and J ends, which lost 4 bases and 10 bases, there was a span of 16 bases. The CDR3 contains 13 residues. Per the germline V gene, CDR1 is MNHEY and CDR2 is SVGAGI. DNA for the CDR3: TGTGCCAGCAGTTCCCTTTACAGTGAGGGAGCTTTCTTT. Translating gives CASSSLYSEGAFF.

This rearrangement joins TRBV7-2 to TRBJ2-7; D possibly corresponds to TRBD2 (7 bases). Germline CDR1 SGHTA, CDR2 FQGNSA. The V end lost 5 bases, the J end lost 2 bases, and 22 bases lay between the germline ends. The CDR3 totals 17 residues. The CDR3 reads CASSPLPGGGTTYEQYF. Written as DNA, the CDR3 is TGTGCCAGCAGCCCTTTACCGGGGGGCGGGACGACCTACGAGCAGTACTTC. The complete variable domain, with remaining parts taken from reference TRBV7-2 and TRBJ2-7, reads GAGVSQSPSNKVTEKGKDVELRCDPISGHTALYWYRQSLGQGLEFLIYFQGNSAPDKSGLPSDRFSAERTGGSVSTLTIQRTQQEDSAVYLCASSPLPGGGTTYEQYFGPGTRLTVT.

The V and J genes are TRBV9 and TRBJ2-7; D gene uncertain. The CDR3 is 14 amino acids. Germline V gene sequence: CDR1 SGDLS, CDR2 YYNGEE. V was shortened by 0 bases and J by 6 bases, with 13 bases between the two germline ends. The CDR3 protein is CASSVGGLLSEQYF. The DNA for the CDR3 is TGTGCCAGCAGCGTAGGCGGTCTCCTATCCGAGCAGTACTTC.

The genes are TRBV4-2 and TRBJ2-7; D might be TRBD1 (6 bases). Trimming cost V 1 base and J 6 bases, with 19 bases left between them. CDR3 length: 16 amino acids. Germline lookup yields CDR1 LGHNA and CDR2 YNFKEQ. The DNA for the CDR3 is TGTGCCAGCAGCCAAGGTGTTCGGACAGAGGCACGCGAGCAGTACTTC. Protein: CASSQGVRTEAREQYF.

The genes are TRBV5-1 and TRBJ2-2; maybe TRBD1 (5 bases). V was cut by 4 bases and J by 1 base, with 14 bases left in between. The CDR3 runs to 16 residues. In germline, CDR1 is SGHRS, CDR2 YFSETQ. CDR3 bases: TGCGCCAGCAGCCGGGCAAGGGGCGGGAACACCGGGGAGCTGTTTTTT. Its protein is CASSRARGGNTGELFF.

This chain links TRBV7-2 with TRBJ2-7, with 11 bases that match TRBD1. This CDR3 spans 16 amino acids. Looked up from germline, CDR1 is SGHTA and CDR2 is FQGNSA. The trim removed 1 base at V and 6 bases at J, leaving 8 bases unmatched. This CDR3 is CASSLGSGTGGFEQYF. DNA of the CDR3: TGTGCCAGCAGCTTAGGGTCCGGGACAGGGGGGTTCGAGCAGTACTTC.

V and J are TRBV28 and TRBJ2-3, with D possibly matching TRBD1 (5 bases). Deletions cut 1 base from V and 1 base from J, with 9 bases between. The CDR3 is 15 amino acids. The germline V gene encodes CDR1 MDHEN and CDR2 SYDVKM. In DNA form, the CDR3 reads TGTGCCAGCAGTTTATCCCCAGGGCGCACAGATACGCAGTATTTT. Its protein product is CASSLSPGRTDTQYF.

Concerning this clone itself: With a much larger clone just one base away, this may be a read error. The same CDR3 is also encoded by other DNA sequences in this sample. The gene calls are TRBV13 and TRBJ2-7, with a weak D call TRBD1 (6 bases). Germline CDR1 PRHDT, CDR2 FYEKMQ (reference sequence). Deletions cut 6 bases from V and 6 bases from J, with 12 bases between. The CDR3 has 12 residues. CDR3 residues: CASSWSRGEQYF. The CDR3 nucleotides read TGTGCCAGCAGTTGGAGCAGGGGCGAGCAGTACTTC. The whole variable domain, filled in from reference TRBV13 and TRBJ2-7, reads AAGVIQSPRHLIKEKRETATLKCYPIPRHDTVYWYQQGPGQDPQFLISFYEKMQSDKGSIPDRFSAQQFSDYHSELNMSSLELGDSALYFCASSWSRGEQYFGPGTRLTVT.

This chain links TRBV5-1 with TRBJ2-1; 7 nucleotides line up with TRBD1. The CDR3 extends over 15 amino acids. Germline V lookup: CDR1 SGHRS, CDR2 YFSETQ. V shed 2 bases, J shed 8 bases, and the junction held 10 bases outside the gene matches. The CDR3 region has the DNA TGCGCCAGCAGCTTAGGGGCAGGGGGTCAGGATGAGCAGTTCTTC. Its protein product is CASSLGAGGQDEQFF.

Points on this clone: Other DNA sequences in this specimen translate into the identical CDR3. J is TRBJ2-7 and V is TRBV6-6, with 9 bases aligning to TRBD1. V lost 0 bases, J lost 3 bases, and 0 bases stayed unmatched. The CDR3 length is 14 residues. Germline V gives CDR1 MNHNY, CDR2 SVGAGI (reference sequence). Here the CDR3 DNA reads TGTGCCAGCAGTTACTCGACAGGGGGCTACGAGCAGTACTTC. The encoded protein is CASSYSTGGYEQYF.

In this sample, this clone turned up a few times. The genes are TRBV7-9 and TRBJ1-5; D may be TRBD1 (6 bases). Germline-derived CDR1 and CDR2 are SEHNR and FQNEAQ (reference sequence). Trimming left V 5 bases short and J 1 base short, with 12 bases between. CDR3 length equals 15 residues. DNA of the CDR3: TGTGCCAGCAGCCGAGGGGGTGAGAGCAATCAGCCCCAGCATTTT. Translation: CASSRGGESNQPQHF.